The rows below give T cell receptor beta chains drawn from one sample of a study of beta chain features in type 1 diabetes. Libraries were prepared by immunoSEQ multiplex PCR; TCRdb keeps only in-frame clonotypes and omits some of them. Here the sample spans over 500,000 clones, 15% to 17% being singletons. Sequencing was carried out using naive CD4+ T cells from blood. These receptors all come from a man aged 18 to 30 in good health. Both conserved end residues are part of each CDR3. A D gene is named only where the DNA matches it firmly. For some rows the clone size is stated as once, few or many, or as a class when expanded; others skip it.

V gene: TRBV5-4
D gene: NA
clone size: few
J gene: TRBJ2-1
CDR3 protein: CASSLDEGERFSNEQFF
CDR3 DNA: TGTGCCAGCAGCTTGGATGAGGGAGAAAGGTTCTCTAATGAGCAGTTCTTC

V gene: TRBV18
D gene: NA
clone size: few
J gene: TRBJ1-2
CDR3 protein: CASSPSVQGYGYTF
CDR3 DNA: TGTGCCAGCTCACCATCCGTTCAGGGCTATGGCTACACCTTC

V gene: TRBV19
D gene: NA
clone size: few
J gene: TRBJ1-1
CDR3 protein: CASSAKGGTEAFF
CDR3 DNA: TGTGCCAGTAGTGCCAAAGGGGGCACTGAAGCTTTCTTT

V gene: TRBV30
D gene: NA
clone size: NA
J gene: TRBJ1-5
CDR3 protein: CAWSVSATPQPQHF
CDR3 DNA: TGTGCCTGGAGTGTATCGGCAACTCCTCAGCCCCAGCATTTT

V gene: TRBV20-1
D gene: NA
clone size: NA
J gene: TRBJ2-4
CDR3 protein: CMTGGQIQYF
CDR3 DNA: TGCATGACCGGGGGGCAAATTCAGTACTTC

V gene: TRBV2
D gene: NA
clone size: NA
J gene: TRBJ1-5
CDR3 protein: CASSELTGNQPQHF
CDR3 DNA: TGTGCCAGCAGTGAACTAACGGGCAATCAGCCCCAGCATTTT

V gene: TRBV5-4
D gene: NA
clone size: few
J gene: TRBJ1-3
CDR3 protein: CASSPRGGFSGNTIYF
CDR3 DNA: TGTGCCAGCAGCCCCAGGGGCGGGTTCTCTGGAAACACCATATATTTT

V gene: TRBV28
D gene: TRBD1
clone size: NA
J gene: TRBJ2-7
CDR3 protein: CASTLDRGRSYEQYF
CDR3 DNA: TGTGCCAGCACTCTAGACAGGGGGCGCTCCTACGAGCAGTACTTC

V gene: TRBV7-2
D gene: NA
clone size: NA
J gene: TRBJ2-7
CDR3 protein: CASSPQGSRVYEQYF
CDR3 DNA: TGTGCCAGCAGCCCTCAAGGGTCGAGGGTGTACGAGCAGTACTTC

V gene: TRBV5-6
D gene: TRBD2
clone size: NA
J gene: TRBJ2-7
CDR3 protein: CASSHRLARREQYF
CDR3 DNA: TGTGCCAGCAGCCACCGACTAGCGAGAAGAGAGCAGTACTTC

V gene: TRBV27
D gene: NA
clone size: NA
J gene: TRBJ1-6
CDR3 protein: CASSLEGGWGSPLHF
CDR3 DNA: TGTGCCAGCAGTTTGGAGGGGGGCTGGGGTTCACCCCTCCACTTT

V gene: TRBV28
D gene: NA
clone size: few
J gene: TRBJ2-2
CDR3 protein: CASSLGYTGELFF
CDR3 DNA: TGTGCCAGCAGTTTAGGGTACACCGGGGAGCTGTTTTTT

V gene: TRBV5-1
D gene: NA
clone size: few
J gene: TRBJ1-1
CDR3 protein: CASSLTPQGLNTEAFF
CDR3 DNA: TGCGCCAGCAGCTTGACCCCTCAGGGACTGAACACTGAAGCTTTCTTT

V gene: TRBV7-2
D gene: NA
clone size: few
J gene: TRBJ1-2
CDR3 protein: CASSPQGLGGGYTF
CDR3 DNA: TGTGCCAGCAGCCCCCAAGGCCTAGGGGGTGGCTACACCTTC

V gene: TRBV19
D gene: TRBD1
clone size: few
J gene: TRBJ2-7
CDR3 protein: CASSRDSRSYEQYF
CDR3 DNA: TGTGCCAGTAGCCGGGACAGCCGCTCCTACGAGCAGTACTTC

V gene: TRBV10-2
D gene: TRBD2
clone size: few
J gene: TRBJ2-5
CDR3 protein: CASRTGGTVETQYF
CDR3 DNA: TGCGCCAGCAGAACGGGAGGCACCGTTGAGACCCAGTACTTC

V gene: TRBV10-3
D gene: NA
clone size: few
J gene: TRBJ1-5
CDR3 protein: CAISEGGQPQHF
CDR3 DNA: TGTGCCATCAGTGAGGGAGGTCAGCCCCAGCATTTT

V gene: TRBV7-3
D gene: NA
clone size: NA
J gene: TRBJ2-1
CDR3 protein: CASSLAQSSYNEQFF
CDR3 DNA: TGTGCCAGCAGCTTAGCTCAGAGCTCCTACAATGAGCAGTTCTTC

V gene: TRBV12-5
D gene: NA
clone size: few
J gene: TRBJ2-7
CDR3 protein: CASGLWGGEQYF
CDR3 DNA: TGTGCTAGTGGTTTGTGGGGTGGCGAGCAGTACTTC

V gene: TRBV2
D gene: NA
clone size: NA
J gene: TRBJ2-3
CDR3 protein: CASSRTARGGTDTQYF
CDR3 DNA: TGTGCCAGCAGCCGAACTGCCCGAGGGGGCACAGATACGCAGTATTTT

V gene: TRBV6-5
D gene: TRBD1
clone size: few
J gene: TRBJ1-2
CDR3 protein: CASSPGGTYGYTF
CDR3 DNA: TGTGCCAGCAGTCCAGGGGGGACCTATGGCTACACCTTC

V gene: TRBV18
D gene: NA
clone size: NA
J gene: TRBJ2-3
CDR3 protein: CASSEATGRTDTQYF
CDR3 DNA: TGTGCCAGCTCAGAGGCGACCGGGAGAACAGATACGCAGTATTTT

V gene: TRBV7-9
D gene: TRBD1
clone size: few
J gene: TRBJ1-6
CDR3 protein: CASSPGQGNSPLHF
CDR3 DNA: TGTGCCAGCAGCCCGGGACAGGGAAATTCACCCCTCCACTTT

V gene: TRBV7-8
D gene: NA
clone size: NA
J gene: TRBJ2-3
CDR3 protein: CASSSWSTDTQYF
CDR3 DNA: TGTGCCAGCAGCTCATGGAGCACAGATACGCAGTATTTT

V gene: TRBV7-9
D gene: NA
clone size: few
J gene: TRBJ2-7
CDR3 protein: CASSPHLLRSSSYEQYF
CDR3 DNA: TGTGCCAGCAGCCCCCATCTGTTGAGGAGTTCCTCCTACGAGCAGTACTTC

V gene: TRBV5-4
D gene: NA
clone size: NA
J gene: TRBJ2-3
CDR3 protein: CASRAAGSTDTQYF
CDR3 DNA: TGTGCCAGCAGGGCCGCGGGGAGCACAGATACGCAGTATTTT

V gene: TRBV18
D gene: NA
clone size: few
J gene: TRBJ1-2
CDR3 protein: CASSPRNPDGYTF
CDR3 DNA: TGTGCCAGCTCACCGCGGAATCCGGATGGCTACACCTTC

V gene: TRBV7-2
D gene: NA
clone size: few
J gene: TRBJ1-4
CDR3 protein: CASSPTVSNEKLFF
CDR3 DNA: TGTGCCAGCAGCCCGACAGTTTCTAATGAAAAACTGTTTTTT

V gene: TRBV5-1
D gene: TRBD1
clone size: few
J gene: TRBJ2-5
CDR3 protein: CASSLPLTTGDGKETQYF
CDR3 DNA: TGCGCCAGCAGCTTGCCCCTCACGACAGGGGACGGGAAAGAGACCCAGTACTTC

V gene: TRBV5-4
D gene: NA
clone size: NA
J gene: TRBJ2-5
CDR3 protein: CASSLQHETQYF
CDR3 DNA: TGTGCCAGCAGCTTACAGCATGAGACCCAGTACTTC

V gene: TRBV11-2
D gene: NA
clone size: few
J gene: TRBJ1-2
CDR3 protein: CASRQPGRTFDGYTF
CDR3 DNA: TGTGCCAGCAGACAACCGGGACGGACGTTCGATGGCTACACCTTC

V gene: TRBV11-2
D gene: TRBD1
clone size: few
J gene: TRBJ2-5
CDR3 protein: CASSPGQGNFQYF
CDR3 DNA: TGTGCCAGCAGCCCGGGACAGGGCAACTTCCAGTACTTC

V gene: TRBV28
D gene: NA
clone size: NA
J gene: TRBJ1-2
CDR3 protein: CASSPATAYGYTF
CDR3 DNA: TGTGCCAGCAGCCCCGCCACAGCCTATGGCTACACCTTC

V gene: TRBV30
D gene: TRBD1
clone size: NA
J gene: TRBJ1-3
CDR3 protein: CAWSPWTGARGNTIYF
CDR3 DNA: TGTGCCTGGAGTCCCTGGACAGGGGCGCGGGGAAACACCATATATTTT

V gene: TRBV14
D gene: NA
clone size: few
J gene: TRBJ1-6
CDR3 protein: CASSQPRTPPGNSPLHF
CDR3 DNA: TGTGCCAGCAGCCAACCTCGGACACCTCCGGGGAATTCACCCCTCCACTTT

V gene: TRBV6-5
D gene: TRBD2
clone size: NA
J gene: TRBJ2-1
CDR3 protein: CASSLPGGRYNEQFF
CDR3 DNA: TGTGCCAGCAGTCTCCCGGGGGGGCGGTACAATGAGCAGTTCTTC

V gene: TRBV7-2
D gene: TRBD1
clone size: NA
J gene: TRBJ2-3
CDR3 protein: CASSLARTGSTDTQYF
CDR3 DNA: TGTGCCAGCAGCTTAGCGCGGACAGGGTCGACAGATACGCAGTATTTT

V gene: TRBV6-5
D gene: TRBD1
clone size: NA
J gene: TRBJ2-1
CDR3 protein: CASRPGQAYNEQFF
CDR3 DNA: TGTGCCAGCAGACCGGGACAGGCCTACAATGAGCAGTTCTTC

V gene: TRBV7-2
D gene: NA
clone size: NA
J gene: TRBJ2-1
CDR3 protein: CASSLGYNEQFF
CDR3 DNA: TGTGCCAGCAGCTTAGGATACAATGAGCAGTTCTTC

V gene: TRBV7-2
D gene: TRBD2
clone size: NA
J gene: TRBJ2-2
CDR3 protein: CASSPRGGWPGELFF
CDR3 DNA: TGTGCCAGCAGCCCCCGGGGGGGGTGGCCCGGGGAGCTGTTTTTT

V gene: TRBV5-4
D gene: TRBD2
clone size: NA
J gene: TRBJ2-7
CDR3 protein: CASSSTSGAYEQYF
CDR3 DNA: TGTGCCAGCAGCTCTACTAGCGGAGCCTACGAGCAGTACTTC

V gene: TRBV5-4
D gene: TRBD2
clone size: NA
J gene: TRBJ2-5
CDR3 protein: CASSLDGREETQYF
CDR3 DNA: TGTGCCAGCAGCTTGGACGGGAGGGAAGAGACCCAGTACTTC

V gene: TRBV19
D gene: NA
clone size: NA
J gene: TRBJ2-7
CDR3 protein: CASSPSGFTKSYEQYF
CDR3 DNA: TGTGCCAGTAGCCCCAGCGGTTTCACCAAGTCCTACGAGCAGTACTTC

V gene: TRBV29-1
D gene: NA
clone size: NA
J gene: TRBJ2-3
CDR3 protein: CSVEDYRASTDTQYF
CDR3 DNA: TGCAGCGTTGAAGATTACAGGGCTAGCACAGATACGCAGTATTTT

V gene: TRBV7-9
D gene: TRBD1
clone size: NA
J gene: TRBJ1-3
CDR3 protein: CASSAPGDRADLSGNTIYF
CDR3 DNA: TGTGCCAGCAGCGCACCCGGGGACAGGGCCGATCTGTCTGGAAACACCATATATTTT

V gene: TRBV5-1
D gene: NA
clone size: NA
J gene: TRBJ2-3
CDR3 protein: CASSPQGDTQYF
CDR3 DNA: TGCGCCAGCAGCCCCCAGGGAGATACGCAGTATTTT

V gene: TRBV15
D gene: TRBD1
clone size: NA
J gene: TRBJ2-7
CDR3 protein: CATSSGQGVRQYF
CDR3 DNA: TGTGCCACCAGCTCGGGACAGGGGGTCCGGCAGTACTTC

V gene: TRBV7-2
D gene: NA
clone size: few
J gene: TRBJ1-3
CDR3 protein: CASSLGSSGNTIYF
CDR3 DNA: TGTGCCAGCAGCTTAGGGAGCTCTGGAAACACCATATATTTT